The clone carrying this T cell receptor beta chain was detected a few times. Its specificity is unknown. TCRdb called the reads again in MiXCR, with one record for every CDR3 protein. The repertoire has hundreds of thousands of distinct CDR3 sequences, more than 40% of them found once; the top ten carry about 39%. With 2 bases removed from V and 8 bases from J, the gap between germline ends came to 12 bases. CDR3 size: 13 residues. Germline V CDR1 and CDR2: SGHTA, FQGNSA. This entry comes from a study of T cell repertoires in cytomegalovirus infection. Study as a whole: CMV epitopes, recently identified HLA-C-restricted and well-studied HLA-B-restricted, were used.

The study, taken as a whole, reports: The response measured ex vivo was dominated by TCR beta clonotypes (HLA-C-restricted and CMV-specific). Summed public TCR beta family frequency identified CMV carriers bearing the relevant HLA.

This sequence was found in a human donor in good health (CMV status not recorded). Some clones in this sample may be carry-over from other donors' samples. The J gene is TRBJ1-2, the V gene TRBV7-2; D ambiguous. The sequences come from cultured PBMCs, collected from culture after CMV antigen stimulation. CDR3 sequence reads: CASSLTPMDGYTF. The CDR3 DNA is TGTGCCAGCAGCTTAACTCCCATGGACGGCTACACCTTC.